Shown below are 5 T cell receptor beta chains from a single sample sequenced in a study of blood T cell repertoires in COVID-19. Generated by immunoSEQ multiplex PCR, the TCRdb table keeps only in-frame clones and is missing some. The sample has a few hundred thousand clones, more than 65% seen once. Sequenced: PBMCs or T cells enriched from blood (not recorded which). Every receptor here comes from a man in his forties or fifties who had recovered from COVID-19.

The CDR3 DNA sequence: TGTGCCAGCAGCTTAGGTCAGGGAACTGAAGCTTTCTTT. Amino acid sequence: CASSLGQGTEAFF. This chain links TRBV7-2 with TRBJ1-1; possibly TRBD1 for D (5 bases). The V end lost 1 base, the J end lost 5 bases, and 8 bases lay between the germline ends. Per the germline V gene, CDR1 is SGHTA and CDR2 is FQGNSA. The CDR3 is 13 amino acids.

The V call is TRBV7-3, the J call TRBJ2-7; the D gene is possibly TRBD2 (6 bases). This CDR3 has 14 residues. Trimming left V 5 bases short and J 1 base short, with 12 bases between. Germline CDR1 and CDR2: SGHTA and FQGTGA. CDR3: CASSPTSLSYEQYF. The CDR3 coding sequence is TGTGCCAGCAGCCCGACTAGTCTATCCTACGAGCAGTACTTC.

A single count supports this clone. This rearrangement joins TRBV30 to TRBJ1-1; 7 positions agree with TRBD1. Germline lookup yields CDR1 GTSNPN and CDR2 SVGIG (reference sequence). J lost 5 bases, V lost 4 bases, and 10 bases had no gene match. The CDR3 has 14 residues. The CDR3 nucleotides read TGTGCCTGGACCCGCTTCGTGACAGGGACTGAAGCTTTCTTT. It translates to CAWTRFVTGTEAFF.

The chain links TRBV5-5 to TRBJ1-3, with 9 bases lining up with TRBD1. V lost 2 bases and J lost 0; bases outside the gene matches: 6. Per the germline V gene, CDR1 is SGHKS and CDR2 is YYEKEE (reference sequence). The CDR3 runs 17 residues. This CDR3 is CASSFGTGWNSGNTIYF. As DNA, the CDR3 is TGTGCCAGCAGCTTCGGGACAGGGTGGAACTCTGGAAACACCATATATTTT.

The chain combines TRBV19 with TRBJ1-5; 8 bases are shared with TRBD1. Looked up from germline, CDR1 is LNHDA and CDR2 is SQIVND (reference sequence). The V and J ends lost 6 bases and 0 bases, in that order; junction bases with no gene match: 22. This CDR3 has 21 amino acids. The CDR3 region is CASRISHHPDRAKYSNQPQHF. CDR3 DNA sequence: TGTGCCAGTAGAATATCCCACCACCCGGACAGGGCGAAATATAGCAATCAGCCCCAGCATTTT.